This T cell receptor beta chain was observed in a study of blood T cell repertoires in COVID-19. Study-level background: The study drew acute and convalescent COVID-19 samples from the United States, Italy and Spain. T cells, B-cell-depleted T cells, or PBMCs provided the cDNA or gDNA that served as material.

Seattle patients were enrolled while actively infected and followed longitudinally. The length of the CDR3 is 16 residues. Germline values: CDR1 SGHRS, CDR2 YFSETQ. Between the trimmed V and J ends, which lost 1 base and 4 bases, there was a span of 17 bases. Original methodology: For nucleated cells, counts were estimated from reference gene primer amplification. The method was immunoSEQ multiplex PCR; TCRdb's version includes in-frame clones alone and lacks a portion of them. V, J and clone size are taken as reported in that table, and D and trimming were inferred from the DNA itself. This sample has about 170,000 clones, with roughly 86% found just once.

Material for sequencing was peripheral blood. The source of this sequence is a woman older than 75 with COVID-19, enrolled during active disease. The rearrangement links TRBV5-1 to TRBJ2-5; possible D gene TRBD2, 5 bases. CDR3 sequence reads: CASSLTGSRGGETQYF. Written as DNA, the CDR3 is TGCGCCAGCAGCTTGACCGGGTCTCGAGGAGGAGAGACCCAGTACTTC.